What follows describes a single T cell receptor beta chain. The antigen is unknown. This entry is derived from a study of T cell repertoires in cytomegalovirus infection. Overall study context: The authors relied on CMV epitopes, both recently identified HLA-C-restricted and well-studied HLA-B-restricted. From public TCR beta signatures came an indication of both CMV infection and matching HLA type.

General study points: CMV carriers having the relevant HLA were flagged by cumulative public TCR beta family frequency. In two of eight donors, the top clonotype was HLA-C-restricted CMV-specific.

Each CDR3 protein is one row after TCRdb ran MiXCR on the reads. The sample consists of tens of thousands of distinct CDR3 sequences, 20% of them appearing once. This sequence was found in a human donor in good health (CMV status not recorded). Some clones in this sample may be carry-over from other donors' samples. Sample: CD8+ T cells from cultured PBMCs, taken from culture after CMV antigen stimulation.

The CDR3, as DNA: TGTGCCAGCAGCTCGGGCAGGGGGCCGTCAGCCGAGCAGTACTTC. Its protein product is CASSSGRGPSAEQYF. The chain joins TRBV5-4 to TRBJ2-7; the match to TRBD1 covers 8 bases. The CDR3 length is 15 residues. V lost 3 bases and J lost 6; bases outside the gene matches: 11. Per the germline V gene, CDR1 is SGHNT and CDR2 is YYREEE (reference sequence). The variable domain in full, with the rest retrieved from reference TRBV5-4 and TRBJ2-7, is ETGVTQSPTHLIKTRGQQVTLRCSSQSGHNTVSWYQQALGQGPQFIFQYYREEENGRGNFPPRFSGLQFPNYSSELNVNALELDDSALYLCASSSGRGPSAEQYFGPGTRLTVT.